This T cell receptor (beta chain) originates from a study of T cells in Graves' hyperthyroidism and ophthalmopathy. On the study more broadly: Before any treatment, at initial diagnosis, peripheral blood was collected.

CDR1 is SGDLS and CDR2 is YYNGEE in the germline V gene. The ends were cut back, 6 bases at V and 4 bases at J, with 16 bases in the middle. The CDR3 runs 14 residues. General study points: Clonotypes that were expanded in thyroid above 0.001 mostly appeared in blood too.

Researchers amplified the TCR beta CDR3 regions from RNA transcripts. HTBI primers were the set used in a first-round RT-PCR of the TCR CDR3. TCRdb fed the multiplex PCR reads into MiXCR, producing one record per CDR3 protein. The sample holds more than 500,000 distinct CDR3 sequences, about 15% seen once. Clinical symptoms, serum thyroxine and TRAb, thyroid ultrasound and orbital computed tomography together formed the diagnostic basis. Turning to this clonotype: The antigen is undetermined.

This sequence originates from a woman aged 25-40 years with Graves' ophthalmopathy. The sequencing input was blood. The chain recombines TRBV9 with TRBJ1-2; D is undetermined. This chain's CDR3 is CASTGPAELYGYTF. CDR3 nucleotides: TGTGCCAGCACCGGGCCAGCAGAACTCTATGGCTACACCTTC.